This TCR beta chain was captured by sequencing in a study of blood T cell repertoires in COVID-19. The data were produced by immunoSEQ multiplex PCR, yet TCRdb's version contains in-frame clones alone and is incomplete. The sample records more than 45,000 clones, 85% to 95% being singletons. In germline, CDR1 is LGHDT, CDR2 YNNKEL (reference sequence). This CDR3 comprises 13 residues. Trimming took off 6 bases at V and 5 bases at J, with 13 bases between the two ends. The sample was peripheral blood. V and J are TRBV3-1 (or the pseudogene TRBV3-2) and TRBJ2-5; weak D call: TRBD2 (6 bases). The source is a woman older than 75 with acute or convalescent COVID-19. CDR3 sequence: CASSRTSQETQYF. The CDR3 DNA is TGTGCCAGCAGTCGAACTAGCCAGGAGACCCAGTACTTC.